Shown below are 3 T cell receptor beta chains from a single sample sequenced in a study of T cells in Graves' hyperthyroidism and ophthalmopathy. RNA transcripts were the template for amplifying TCR beta CDR3 regions. First-round RT-PCR of the TCR CDR3 relied on the HTBI primer set. One entry per CDR3 protein results from TCRdb running MiXCR on the multiplex PCR reads. The data hold 300,000 to 500,000 distinct CDR3 sequences, with over 11% observed a single time. Sequencing used blood. The receptors come from a man aged 50 to 60 with Graves' ophthalmopathy.

This clonotype was seen many times. The chain uses TRBV12-3 or TRBV12-4 and TRBJ2-6; D could derive from TRBD1 or TRBD2 (5 bases each). Between the trimmed V and J ends, which lost 8 bases and 0 bases, there was a span of 20 bases. The CDR3 is 18 amino acids. The CDR3 sequence: CASYKTGRRFSGANVLTF. The CDR3 nucleotides read TGTGCCAGCTATAAGACGGGACGGAGATTCTCTGGGGCCAACGTCCTGACTTTC.

The gene calls are TRBV19 and TRBJ2-7, with D maybe TRBD2 (5 bases). The CDR3 extends over 14 amino acids. V lost 7 bases to trimming and J lost 5 bases, with 18 bases between them. Germline CDR1 is LNHDA and CDR2 is SQIVND (reference sequence). The CDR3 coding sequence is TGTGCCAGTACTCCCGCAGGACTCGTCCACGAGCAGTACTTC. This translates into CASTPAGLVHEQYF.

V is TRBV7-9 and J is TRBJ2-1, with D possibly TRBD1 on 5 matching bases. Germline V CDR1 and CDR2: SEHNR, FQNEAQ (reference sequence). V was clipped by 1 base and J by 0 bases, with 7 bases between them. This CDR3 has 15 residues. The CDR3 sequence: CASSLVGLSYNEQFF. CDR3 bases: TGTGCCAGCAGCTTAGTGGGGCTCTCCTACAATGAGCAGTTCTTC.